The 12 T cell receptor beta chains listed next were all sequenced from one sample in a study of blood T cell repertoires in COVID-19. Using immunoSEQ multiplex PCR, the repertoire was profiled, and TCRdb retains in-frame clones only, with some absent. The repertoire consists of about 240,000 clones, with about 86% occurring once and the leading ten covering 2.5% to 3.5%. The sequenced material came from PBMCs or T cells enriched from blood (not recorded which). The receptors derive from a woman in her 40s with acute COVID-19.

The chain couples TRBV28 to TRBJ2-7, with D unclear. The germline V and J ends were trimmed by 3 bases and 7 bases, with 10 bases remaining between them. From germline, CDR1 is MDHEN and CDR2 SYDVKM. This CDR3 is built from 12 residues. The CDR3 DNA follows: TGTGCCAGCAGTTTGCGGCTCTTAGAGCAGTACTTC. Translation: CASSLRLLEQYF.

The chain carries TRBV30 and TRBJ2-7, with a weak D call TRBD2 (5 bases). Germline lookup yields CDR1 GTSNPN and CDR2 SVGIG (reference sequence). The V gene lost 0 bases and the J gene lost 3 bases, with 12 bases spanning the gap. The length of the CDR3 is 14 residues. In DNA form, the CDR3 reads TGTGCCTGGAGTGTAGGACGGGATCTCTACGAGCAGTACTTC. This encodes CAWSVGRDLYEQYF.

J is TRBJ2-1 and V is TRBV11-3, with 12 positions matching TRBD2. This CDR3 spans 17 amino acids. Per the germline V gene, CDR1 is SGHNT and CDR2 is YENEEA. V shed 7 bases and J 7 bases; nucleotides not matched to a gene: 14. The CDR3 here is CASTTPTSGGSRNEQFF. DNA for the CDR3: TGTGCCAGCACCACCCCGACTAGCGGGGGCAGCCGGAATGAGCAGTTCTTC. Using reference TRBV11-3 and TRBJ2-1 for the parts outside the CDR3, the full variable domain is EAGVVQSPRYKIIEKKQPVAFWCNPISGHNTLYWYLQNLGQGPELLIRYENEEAVDDSQLPKDRFSAERLKGVDSTLKIQPAELGDSAVYLCASTTPTSGGSRNEQFFGPGTRLTVL.

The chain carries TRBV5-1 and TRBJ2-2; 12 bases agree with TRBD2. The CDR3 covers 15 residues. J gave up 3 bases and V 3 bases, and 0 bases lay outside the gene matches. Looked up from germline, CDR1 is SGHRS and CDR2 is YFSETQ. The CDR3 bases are TGCGCCAGCAGCTCTAGCGGGAGGGACACCGGGGAGCTGTTTTTT. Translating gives CASSSSGRDTGELFF.

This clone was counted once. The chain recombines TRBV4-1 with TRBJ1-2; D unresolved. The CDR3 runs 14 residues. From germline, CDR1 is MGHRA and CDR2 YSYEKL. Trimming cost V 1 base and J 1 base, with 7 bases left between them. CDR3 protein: CASSQGEINYGYTF. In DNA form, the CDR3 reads TGCGCCAGCAGCCAAGGAGAAATTAACTATGGCTACACCTTC.

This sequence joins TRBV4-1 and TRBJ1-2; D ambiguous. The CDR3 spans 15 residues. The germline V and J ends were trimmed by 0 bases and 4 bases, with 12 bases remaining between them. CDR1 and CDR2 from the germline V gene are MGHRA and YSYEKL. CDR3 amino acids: CASSQDIGVFYGYTF. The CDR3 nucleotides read TGCGCCAGCAGCCAAGATATCGGGGTTTTCTATGGCTACACCTTC.

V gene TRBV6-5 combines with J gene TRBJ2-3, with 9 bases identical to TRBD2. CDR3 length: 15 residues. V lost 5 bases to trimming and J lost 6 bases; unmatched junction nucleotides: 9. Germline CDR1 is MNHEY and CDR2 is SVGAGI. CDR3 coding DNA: TGTGCCAGCAGTCCCTTGGCGGGGGGGTGGGATACGCAGTATTTT. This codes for CASSPLAGGWDTQYF.

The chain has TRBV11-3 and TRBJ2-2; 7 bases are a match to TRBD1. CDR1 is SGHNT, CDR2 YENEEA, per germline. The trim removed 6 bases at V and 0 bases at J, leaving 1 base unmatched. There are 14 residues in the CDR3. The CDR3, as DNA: TGTGCCAGCAGGGGACAGTCGAACACCGGGGAGCTGTTTTTT. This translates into CASRGQSNTGELFF.

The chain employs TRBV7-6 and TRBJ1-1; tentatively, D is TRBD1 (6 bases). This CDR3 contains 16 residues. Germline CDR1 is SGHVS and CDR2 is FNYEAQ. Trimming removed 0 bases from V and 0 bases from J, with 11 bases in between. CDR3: CASSLAYRALNTEAFF. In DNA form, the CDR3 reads TGTGCCAGCAGCTTAGCCTACAGGGCCTTGAACACTGAAGCTTTCTTT.

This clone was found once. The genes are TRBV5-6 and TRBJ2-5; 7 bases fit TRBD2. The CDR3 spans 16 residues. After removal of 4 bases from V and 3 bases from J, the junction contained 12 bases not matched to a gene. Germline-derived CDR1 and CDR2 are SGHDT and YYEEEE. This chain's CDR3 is CASSPRQWEGEETQYF. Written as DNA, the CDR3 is TGTGCCAGCAGCCCGCGGCAGTGGGAGGGAGAAGAGACCCAGTACTTC.

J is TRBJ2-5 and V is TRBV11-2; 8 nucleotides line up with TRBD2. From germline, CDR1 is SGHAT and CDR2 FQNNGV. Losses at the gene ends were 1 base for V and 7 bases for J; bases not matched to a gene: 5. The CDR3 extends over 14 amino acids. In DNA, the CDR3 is TGTGCCAGCAGCTTAGGTCGGGAGGGAGGGACCCAGTACTTC. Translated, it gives CASSLGREGGTQYF. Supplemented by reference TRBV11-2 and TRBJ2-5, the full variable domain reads EAGVAQSPRYKIIEKRQSVAFWCNPISGHATLYWYQQILGQGPKLLIQFQNNGVVDDSQLPKDRFSAERLKGVDSTLKIQPAKLEDSAVYLCASSLGREGGTQYFGPGTRLLVL.

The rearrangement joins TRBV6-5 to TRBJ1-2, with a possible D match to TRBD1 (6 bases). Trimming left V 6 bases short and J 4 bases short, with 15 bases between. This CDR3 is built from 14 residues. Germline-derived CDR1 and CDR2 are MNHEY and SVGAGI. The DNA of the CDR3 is TGTGCCAGCAGACAGGACAGCCTTGGCTATGGCTACACCTTC. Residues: CASRQDSLGYGYTF.